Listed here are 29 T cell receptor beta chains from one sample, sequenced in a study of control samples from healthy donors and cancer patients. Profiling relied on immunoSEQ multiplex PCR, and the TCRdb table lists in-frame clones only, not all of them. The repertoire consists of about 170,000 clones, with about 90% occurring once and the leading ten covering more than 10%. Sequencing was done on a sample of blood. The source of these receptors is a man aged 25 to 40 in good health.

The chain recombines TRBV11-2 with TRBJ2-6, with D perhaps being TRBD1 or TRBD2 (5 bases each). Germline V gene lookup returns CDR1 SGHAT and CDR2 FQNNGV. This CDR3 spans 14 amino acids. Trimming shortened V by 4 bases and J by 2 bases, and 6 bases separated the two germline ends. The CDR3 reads CASSWGPGANVLTF. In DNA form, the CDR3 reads TGTGCCAGCAGCTGGGGACCTGGGGCCAACGTCCTGACTTTC.

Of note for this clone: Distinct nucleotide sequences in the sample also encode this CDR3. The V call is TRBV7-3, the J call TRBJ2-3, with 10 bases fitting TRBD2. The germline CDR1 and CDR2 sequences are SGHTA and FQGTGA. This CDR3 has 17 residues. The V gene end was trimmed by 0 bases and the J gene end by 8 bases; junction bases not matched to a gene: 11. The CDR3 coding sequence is TGTGCCAGCAGCTTAACGGGTAGCGGGGGGATGATGGGTACGCAGTATTTT. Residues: CASSLTGSGGMMGTQYF.

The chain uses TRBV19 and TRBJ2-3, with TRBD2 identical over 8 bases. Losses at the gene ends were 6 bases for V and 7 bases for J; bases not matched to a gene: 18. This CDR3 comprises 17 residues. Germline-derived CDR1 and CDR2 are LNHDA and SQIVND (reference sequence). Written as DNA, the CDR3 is TGTGCCAGTAGACGCACTGAGGCTAGCGGGCCCCAGCATACGCAGTATTTT. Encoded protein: CASRRTEASGPQHTQYF.

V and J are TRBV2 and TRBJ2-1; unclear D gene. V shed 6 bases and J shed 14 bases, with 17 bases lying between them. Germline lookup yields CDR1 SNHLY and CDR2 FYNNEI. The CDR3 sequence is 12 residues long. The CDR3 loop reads CASRGVGWGKFF. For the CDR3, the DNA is TGTGCCAGCAGGGGCGTGGGGTGGGGAAAGTTCTTC. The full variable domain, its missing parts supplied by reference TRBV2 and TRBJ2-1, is EPEVTQTPSHQVTQMGQEVILRCVPISNHLYFYWYRQILGQKVEFLVSFYNNEISEKSEIFDDQFSVERPDGSNFTLKIRSTKLEDSAMYFCASRGVGWGKFFGPGTRLTVL.

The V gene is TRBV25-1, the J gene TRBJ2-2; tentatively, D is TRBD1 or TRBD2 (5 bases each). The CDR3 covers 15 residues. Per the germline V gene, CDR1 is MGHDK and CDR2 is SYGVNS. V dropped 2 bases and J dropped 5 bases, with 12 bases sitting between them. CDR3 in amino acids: CASSEGDHQTGELFF. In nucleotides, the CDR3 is TGTGCCAGCAGTGAAGGGGACCATCAGACCGGGGAGCTGTTTTTT.

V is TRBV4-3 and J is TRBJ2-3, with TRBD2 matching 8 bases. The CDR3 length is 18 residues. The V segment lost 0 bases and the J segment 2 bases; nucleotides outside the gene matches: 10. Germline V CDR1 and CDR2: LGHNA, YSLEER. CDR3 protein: CASSQEEGLETNTDTQYF. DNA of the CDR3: TGCGCCAGCAGCCAAGAAGAGGGACTAGAAACGAACACAGATACGCAGTATTTT.

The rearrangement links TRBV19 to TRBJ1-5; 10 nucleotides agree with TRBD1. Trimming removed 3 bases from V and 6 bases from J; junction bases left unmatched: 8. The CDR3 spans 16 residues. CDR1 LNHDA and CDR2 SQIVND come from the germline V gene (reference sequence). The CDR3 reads CASSIEGQGRGQPQHF. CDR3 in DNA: TGTGCCAGTAGTATTGAGGGACAGGGGAGGGGTCAGCCCCAGCATTTT.

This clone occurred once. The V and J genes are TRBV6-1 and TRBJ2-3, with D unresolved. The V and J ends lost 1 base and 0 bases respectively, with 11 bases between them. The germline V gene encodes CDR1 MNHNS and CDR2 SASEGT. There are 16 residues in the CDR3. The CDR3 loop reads CASSEGIGPSTDTQYF. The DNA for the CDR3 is TGTGCCAGCAGTGAAGGAATCGGTCCAAGCACAGATACGCAGTATTTT.

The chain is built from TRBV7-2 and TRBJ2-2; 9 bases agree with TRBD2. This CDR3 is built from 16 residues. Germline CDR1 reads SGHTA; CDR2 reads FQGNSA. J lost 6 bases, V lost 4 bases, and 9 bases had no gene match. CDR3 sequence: CASSSIAGDRSGELFF. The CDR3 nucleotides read TGTGCCAGCAGCTCTATAGCGGGAGATAGGTCCGGGGAGCTGTTTTTT.

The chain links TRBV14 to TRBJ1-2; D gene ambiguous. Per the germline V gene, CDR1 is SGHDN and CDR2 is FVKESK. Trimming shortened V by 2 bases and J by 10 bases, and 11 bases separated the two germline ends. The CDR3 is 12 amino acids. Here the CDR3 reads CASSQRWENYTF. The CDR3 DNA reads TGTGCCAGCAGCCAAAGGTGGGAGAACTACACCTTC.

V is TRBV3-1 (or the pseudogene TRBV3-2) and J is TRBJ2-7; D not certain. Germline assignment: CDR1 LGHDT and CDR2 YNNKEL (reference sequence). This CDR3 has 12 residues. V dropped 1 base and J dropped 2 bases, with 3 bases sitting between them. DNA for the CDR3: TGTGCCAGCAGCCAAGGACCCTACGAGCAGTACTTC. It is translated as CASSQGPYEQYF.

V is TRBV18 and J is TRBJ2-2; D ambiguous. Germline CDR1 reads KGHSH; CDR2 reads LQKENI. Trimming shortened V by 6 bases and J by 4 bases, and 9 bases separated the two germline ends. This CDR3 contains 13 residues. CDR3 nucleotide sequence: TGTGCCAGCTCCCAGACACTCACCGGGGAGCTGTTTTTT. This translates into CASSQTLTGELFF.

CDR3 nucleotides: TGTGCCAGCAGCACCTCGGGGGGCAATGAGCAGTTCTTC. Protein: CASSTSGGNEQFF. The genes are TRBV7-2 and TRBJ2-1; 7 nucleotides match TRBD2. Trimming cost V 5 bases and J 6 bases; bases outside gene matches: 4. This CDR3 is 13 amino acids long. Germline loops: CDR1 SGHTA, CDR2 FQGNSA.

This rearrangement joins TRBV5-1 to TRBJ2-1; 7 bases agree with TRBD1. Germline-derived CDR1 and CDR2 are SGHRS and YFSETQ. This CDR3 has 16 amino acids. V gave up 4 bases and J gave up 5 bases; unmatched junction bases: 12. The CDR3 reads CASSPASGQANNEQFF. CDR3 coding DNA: TGCGCCAGCAGCCCCGCTTCTGGACAGGCCAACAATGAGCAGTTCTTC.

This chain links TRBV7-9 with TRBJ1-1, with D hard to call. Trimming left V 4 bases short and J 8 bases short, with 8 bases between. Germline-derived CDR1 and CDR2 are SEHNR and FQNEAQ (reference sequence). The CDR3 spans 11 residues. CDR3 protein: CASSYSGEAFF. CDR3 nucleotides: TGTGCCAGCAGCTATAGTGGAGAAGCTTTCTTT.

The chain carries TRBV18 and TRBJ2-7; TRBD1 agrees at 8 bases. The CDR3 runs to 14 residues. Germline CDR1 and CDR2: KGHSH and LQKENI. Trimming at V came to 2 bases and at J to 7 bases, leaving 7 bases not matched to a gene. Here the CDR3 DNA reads TGTGCCAGCTCACCATTGCAGGGGGCGAGAGAGCAGTACTTC. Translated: CASSPLQGAREQYF. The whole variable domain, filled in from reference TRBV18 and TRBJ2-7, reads NAGVMQNPRHLVRRRGQEARLRCSPMKGHSHVYWYRQLPEEGLKFMVYLQKENIIDESGMPKERFSAEFPKEGPSILRIQQVVRGDSAAYFCASSPLQGAREQYFGPGTRLTVT.

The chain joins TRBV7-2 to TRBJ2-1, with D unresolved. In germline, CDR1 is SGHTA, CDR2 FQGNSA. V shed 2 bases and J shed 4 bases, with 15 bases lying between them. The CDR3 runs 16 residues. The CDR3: CASSLRSSAKYNEQFF. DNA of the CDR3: TGTGCCAGCAGCTTACGGAGCAGCGCCAAATACAATGAGCAGTTCTTC.

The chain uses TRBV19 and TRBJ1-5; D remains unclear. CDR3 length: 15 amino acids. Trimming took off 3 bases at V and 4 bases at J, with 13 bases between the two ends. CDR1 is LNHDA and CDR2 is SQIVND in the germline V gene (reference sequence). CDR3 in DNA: TGTGCCAGTAGTATCCAACTCGGGGAGAATCAGCCCCAGCATTTT. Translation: CASSIQLGENQPQHF.

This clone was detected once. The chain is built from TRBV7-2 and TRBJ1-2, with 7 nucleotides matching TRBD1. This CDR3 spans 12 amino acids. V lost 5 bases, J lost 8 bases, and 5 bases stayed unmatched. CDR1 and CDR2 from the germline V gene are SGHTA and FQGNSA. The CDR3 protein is CASSPRTGGYTF. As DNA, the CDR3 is TGTGCCAGCAGCCCTAGGACAGGCGGCTACACCTTC.

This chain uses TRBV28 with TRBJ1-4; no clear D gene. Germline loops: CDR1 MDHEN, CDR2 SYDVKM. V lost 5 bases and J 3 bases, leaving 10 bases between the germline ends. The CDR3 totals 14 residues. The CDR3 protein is CASSPRVANEKLFF. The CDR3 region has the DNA TGTGCCAGCAGTCCCCGGGTGGCTAATGAAAAACTGTTTTTT.

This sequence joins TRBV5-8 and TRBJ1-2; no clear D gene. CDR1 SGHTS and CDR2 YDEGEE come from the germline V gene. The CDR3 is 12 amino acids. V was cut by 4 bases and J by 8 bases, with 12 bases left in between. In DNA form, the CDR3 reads TGTGCCAGCAGCCTTTGGGCCCAGGGCTACACCTTC. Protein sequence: CASSLWAQGYTF.

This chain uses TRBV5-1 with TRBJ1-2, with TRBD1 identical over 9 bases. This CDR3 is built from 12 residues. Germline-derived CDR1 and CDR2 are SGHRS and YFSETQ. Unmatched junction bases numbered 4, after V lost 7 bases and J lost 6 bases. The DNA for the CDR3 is TGCGCCAGCGGTGGGACAGGGCATGGCTACACCTTC. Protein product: CASGGTGHGYTF.

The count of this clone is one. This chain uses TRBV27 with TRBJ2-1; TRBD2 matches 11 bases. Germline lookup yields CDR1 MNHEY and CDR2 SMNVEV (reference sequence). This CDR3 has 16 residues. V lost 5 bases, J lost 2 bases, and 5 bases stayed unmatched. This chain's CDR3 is CASSQNSGRAYNEQFF. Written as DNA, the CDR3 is TGTGCCAGCAGTCAAAATAGCGGGAGGGCCTACAATGAGCAGTTCTTC.

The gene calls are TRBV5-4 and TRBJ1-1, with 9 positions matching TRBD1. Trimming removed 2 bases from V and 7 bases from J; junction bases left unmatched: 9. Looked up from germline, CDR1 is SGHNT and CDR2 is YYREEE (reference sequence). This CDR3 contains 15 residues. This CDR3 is CASSFGTGPTNEAFF. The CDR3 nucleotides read TGTGCCAGCAGCTTTGGGACAGGGCCTACAAATGAAGCTTTCTTT.

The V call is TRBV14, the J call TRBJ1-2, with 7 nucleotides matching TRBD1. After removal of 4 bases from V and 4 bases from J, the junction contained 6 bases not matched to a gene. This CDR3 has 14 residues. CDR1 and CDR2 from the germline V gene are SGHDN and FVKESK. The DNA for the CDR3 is TGTGCCAGCAGCCTCGACAGGGAGCCCTATGGCTACACCTTC. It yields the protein CASSLDREPYGYTF.

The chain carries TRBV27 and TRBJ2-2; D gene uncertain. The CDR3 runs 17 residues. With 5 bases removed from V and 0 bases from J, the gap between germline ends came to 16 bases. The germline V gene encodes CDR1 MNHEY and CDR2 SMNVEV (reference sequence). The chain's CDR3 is CASSPSSRPTNTGELFF. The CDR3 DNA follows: TGTGCCAGCAGTCCCTCCTCTAGACCGACGAACACCGGGGAGCTGTTTTTT.

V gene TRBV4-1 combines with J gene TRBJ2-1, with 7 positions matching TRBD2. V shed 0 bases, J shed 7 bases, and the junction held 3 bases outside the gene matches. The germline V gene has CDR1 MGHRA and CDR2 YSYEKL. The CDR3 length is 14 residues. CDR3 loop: CASSQDPGGNEQFF. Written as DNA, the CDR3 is TGCGCCAGCAGCCAAGATCCCGGGGGGAATGAGCAGTTCTTC.

CDR3 loop: CAMDSGANVLTF. In DNA, the CDR3 is TGTGCTATGGACTCTGGGGCCAACGTCCTGACTTTC. The rearrangement links TRBV25-1 to TRBJ2-6; D gene unclear. CDR3 length: 12 amino acids. Germline CDR1 reads MGHDK; CDR2 reads SYGVNS.

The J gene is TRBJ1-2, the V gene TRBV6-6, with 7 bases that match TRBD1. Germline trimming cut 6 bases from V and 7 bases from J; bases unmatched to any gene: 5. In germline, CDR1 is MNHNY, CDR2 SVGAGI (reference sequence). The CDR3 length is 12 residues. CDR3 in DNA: TGTGCCAGCAGCTCTACAGGGGTTGGCTACACCTTC. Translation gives CASSSTGVGYTF.